This T cell receptor (beta chain) was observed in a study of blood T cell repertoires in COVID-19. V shed 5 bases, J shed 7 bases, and the junction held 11 bases outside the gene matches. Per the germline V gene, CDR1 is SGHTA and CDR2 is FQGNSA. This CDR3 spans 15 amino acids. This table comes from immunoSEQ multiplex PCR, and its TCRdb copy is limited to in-frame clones, with some not included. The sample has roughly 300,000 clones, 70% to 90% seen once; the top ten hold approximately 8%. The sequenced sample consisted of peripheral blood. The chain joins TRBV7-2 to TRBJ2-5; 9 bases are a match to TRBD2. The TCR sequence derives from a woman aged 45 to 65 who had recovered from COVID-19. For the CDR3, the DNA is TGTGCCAGCAGCCTTAGCGGGGGCGAGATAGGGACCCAGTACTTC. It encodes CASSLSGGEIGTQYF.